The clone carrying this TCR beta chain was found once. Germline V CDR1 and CDR2: MNHGY, SAAAGT. The length of the CDR3 is 13 residues. The germline V and J ends were trimmed by 7 bases and 4 bases, with 13 bases remaining between them. Repertoires were generated with immunoSEQ multiplex PCR, while TCRdb's copy carries only in-frame clones and drops some. The sample has about 19,000 clones, 85% seen once. The data were obtained in a study of preoperative IRX-2 immunotherapy in early breast cancer. Specified treatment: preoperative locoregional IRX-2 cytokine immunotherapy. Samples came from a phase Ib trial of preoperative locoregional IRX-2 cytokine immunotherapy.

The input for sequencing was lymph node tissue, taken after IRX-2 immunotherapy. This TCR was sampled from a human donor with breast cancer. This chain uses TRBV6-8 with TRBJ1-1; the D is unclear. The CDR3 is CASTLPGSTEAFF. CDR3 bases: TGTGCCAGCACCTTGCCAGGTAGCACTGAAGCTTTCTTT.